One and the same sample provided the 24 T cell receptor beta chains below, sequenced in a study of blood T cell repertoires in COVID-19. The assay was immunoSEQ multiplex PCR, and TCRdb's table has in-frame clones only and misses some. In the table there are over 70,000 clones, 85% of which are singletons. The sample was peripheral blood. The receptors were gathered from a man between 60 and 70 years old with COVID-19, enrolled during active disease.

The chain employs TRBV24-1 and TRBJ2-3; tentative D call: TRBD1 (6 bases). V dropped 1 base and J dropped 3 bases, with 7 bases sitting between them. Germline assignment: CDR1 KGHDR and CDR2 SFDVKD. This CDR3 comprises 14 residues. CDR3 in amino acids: CATSDLQGTDTQYF. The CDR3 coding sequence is TGTGCCACCAGTGATTTACAGGGTACAGATACGCAGTATTTT.

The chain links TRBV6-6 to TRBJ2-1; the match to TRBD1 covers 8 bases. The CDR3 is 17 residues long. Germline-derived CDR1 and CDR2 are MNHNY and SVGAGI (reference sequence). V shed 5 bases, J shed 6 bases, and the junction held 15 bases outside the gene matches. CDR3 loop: CASSHAPGTGNINEQFF. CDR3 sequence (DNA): TGTGCCAGCAGTCACGCACCCGGGACAGGAAATATCAATGAGCAGTTCTTC.

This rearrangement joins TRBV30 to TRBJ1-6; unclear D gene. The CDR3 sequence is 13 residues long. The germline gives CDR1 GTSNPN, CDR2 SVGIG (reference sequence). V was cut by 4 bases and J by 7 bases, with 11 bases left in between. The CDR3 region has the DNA TGTGCCTGGAACGGACTGACAAATTCACCCCTCCACTTT. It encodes CAWNGLTNSPLHF.

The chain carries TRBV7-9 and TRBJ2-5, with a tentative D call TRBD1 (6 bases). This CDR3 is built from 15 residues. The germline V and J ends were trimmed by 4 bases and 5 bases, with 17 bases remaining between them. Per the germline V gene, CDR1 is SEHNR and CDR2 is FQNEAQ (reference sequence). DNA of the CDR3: TGTGCCAGCAGCTCCGGAGGTGGGGGCTTGGAGACCCAGTACTTC. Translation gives CASSSGGGGLETQYF.

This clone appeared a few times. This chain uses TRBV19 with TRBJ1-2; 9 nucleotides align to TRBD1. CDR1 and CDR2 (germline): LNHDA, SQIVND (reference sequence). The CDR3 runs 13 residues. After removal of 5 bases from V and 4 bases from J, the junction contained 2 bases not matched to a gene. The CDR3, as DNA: TGTGCCAGTAGTCAGGACAGGGGCTATGGCTACACCTTC. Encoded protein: CASSQDRGYGYTF.

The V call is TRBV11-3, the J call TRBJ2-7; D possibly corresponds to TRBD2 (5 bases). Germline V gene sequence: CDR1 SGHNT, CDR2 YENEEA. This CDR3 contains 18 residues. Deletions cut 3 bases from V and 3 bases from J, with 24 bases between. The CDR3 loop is CASSFVENHIEGGYEQYF. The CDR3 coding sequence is TGTGCCAGCAGCTTCGTAGAGAACCACATAGAGGGCGGCTACGAGCAGTACTTC.

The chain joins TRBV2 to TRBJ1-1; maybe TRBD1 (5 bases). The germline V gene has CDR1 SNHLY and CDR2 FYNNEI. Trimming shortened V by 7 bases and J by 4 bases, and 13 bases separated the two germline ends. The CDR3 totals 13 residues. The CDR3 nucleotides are TGTGCCAGCAAGGTAGGGGTGGGCACTGAAGCTTTCTTT. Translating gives CASKVGVGTEAFF.

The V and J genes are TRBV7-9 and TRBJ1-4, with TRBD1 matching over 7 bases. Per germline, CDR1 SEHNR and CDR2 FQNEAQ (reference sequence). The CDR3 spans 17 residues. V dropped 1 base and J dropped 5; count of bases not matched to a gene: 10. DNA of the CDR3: TGTGCCAGCAGCTTAGGGGTTACAGGGGCCAGAAATGAAAAACTGTTTTTT. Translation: CASSLGVTGARNEKLFF.

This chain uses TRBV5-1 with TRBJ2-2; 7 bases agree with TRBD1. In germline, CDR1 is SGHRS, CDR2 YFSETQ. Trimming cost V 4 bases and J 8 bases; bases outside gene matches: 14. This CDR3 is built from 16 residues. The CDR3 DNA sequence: TGCGCCAGCAGCCCGGAAACAGGGGACGGAAGAGGGGAGCTGTTTTTT. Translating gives CASSPETGDGRGELFF.

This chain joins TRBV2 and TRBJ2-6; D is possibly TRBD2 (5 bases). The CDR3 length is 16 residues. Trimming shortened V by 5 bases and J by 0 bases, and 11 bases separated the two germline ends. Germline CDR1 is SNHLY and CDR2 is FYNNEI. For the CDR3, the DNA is TGTGCCAGCAGTTTAGAGGGATTCTCTGGGGCCAACGTCCTGACTTTC. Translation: CASSLEGFSGANVLTF.

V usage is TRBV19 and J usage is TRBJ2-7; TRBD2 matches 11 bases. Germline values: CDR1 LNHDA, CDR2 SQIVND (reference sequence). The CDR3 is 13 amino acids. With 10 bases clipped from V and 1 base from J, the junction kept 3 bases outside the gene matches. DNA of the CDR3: TGTGCCACAGGGACTAGCGGATCCTACGAGCAGTACTTC. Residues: CATGTSGSYEQYF.

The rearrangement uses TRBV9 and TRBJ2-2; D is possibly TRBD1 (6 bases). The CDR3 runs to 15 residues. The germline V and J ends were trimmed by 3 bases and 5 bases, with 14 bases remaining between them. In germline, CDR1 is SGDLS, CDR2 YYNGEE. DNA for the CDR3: TGTGCCAGCAGCGGAGGACAGCCCCCTACCGGGGAGCTGTTTTTT. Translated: CASSGGQPPTGELFF. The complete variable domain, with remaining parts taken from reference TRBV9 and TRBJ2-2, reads DSGVTQTPKHLITATGQRVTLRCSPRSGDLSVYWYQQSLDQGLQFLIQYYNGEERAKGNILERFSAQQFPDLHSELNLSSLELGDSALYFCASSGGQPPTGELFFGEGSRLTVL.

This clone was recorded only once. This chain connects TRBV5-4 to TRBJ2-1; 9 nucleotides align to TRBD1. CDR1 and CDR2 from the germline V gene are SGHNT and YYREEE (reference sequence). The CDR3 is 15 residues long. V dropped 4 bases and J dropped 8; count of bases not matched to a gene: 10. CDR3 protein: CASSVGQGPTHEQFF. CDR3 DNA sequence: TGTGCCAGCAGCGTAGGACAGGGGCCGACCCATGAGCAGTTCTTC.

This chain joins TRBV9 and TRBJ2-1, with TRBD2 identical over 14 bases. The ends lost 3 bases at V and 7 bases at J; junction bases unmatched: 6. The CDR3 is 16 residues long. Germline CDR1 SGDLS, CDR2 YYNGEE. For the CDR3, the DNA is TGTGCCAGCAGCGCCGGACTAGCGGGAGGTCAAAATGAGCAGTTCTTC. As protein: CASSAGLAGGQNEQFF.

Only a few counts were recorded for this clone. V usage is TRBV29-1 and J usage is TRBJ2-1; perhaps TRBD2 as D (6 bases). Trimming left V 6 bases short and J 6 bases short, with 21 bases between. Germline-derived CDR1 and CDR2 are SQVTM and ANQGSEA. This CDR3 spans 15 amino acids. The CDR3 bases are TGCAGCGTCTCTTCCTCCGGGACTCCAATCAATGAGCAGTTCTTC. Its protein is CSVSSSGTPINEQFF.

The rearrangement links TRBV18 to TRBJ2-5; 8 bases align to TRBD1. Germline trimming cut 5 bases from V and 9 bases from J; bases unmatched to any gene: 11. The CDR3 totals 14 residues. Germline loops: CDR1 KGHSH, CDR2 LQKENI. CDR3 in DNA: TGTGCCAGCTCATCACAGGGGGTTTTTGAGGCCCAGTACTTC. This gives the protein CASSSQGVFEAQYF. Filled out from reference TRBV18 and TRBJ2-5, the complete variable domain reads NAGVMQNPRHLVRRRGQEARLRCSPMKGHSHVYWYRQLPEEGLKFMVYLQKENIIDESGMPKERFSAEFPKEGPSILRIQQVVRGDSAAYFCASSSQGVFEAQYFGPGTRLLVL.

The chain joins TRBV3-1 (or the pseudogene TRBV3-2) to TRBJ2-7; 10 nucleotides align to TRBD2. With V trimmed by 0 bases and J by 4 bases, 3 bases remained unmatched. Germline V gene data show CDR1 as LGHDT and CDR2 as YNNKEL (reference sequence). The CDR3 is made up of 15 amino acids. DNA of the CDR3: TGTGCCAGCAGCCAAGATACTAGCGGGGCGTACGAGCAGTACTTC. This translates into CASSQDTSGAYEQYF.

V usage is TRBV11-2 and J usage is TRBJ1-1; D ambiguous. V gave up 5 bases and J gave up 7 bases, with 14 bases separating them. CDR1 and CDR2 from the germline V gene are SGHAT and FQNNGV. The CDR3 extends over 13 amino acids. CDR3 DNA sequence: TGTGCCAGCAGCGAGCAGAGGTCGGGTGAAGCTTTCTTT. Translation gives CASSEQRSGEAFF. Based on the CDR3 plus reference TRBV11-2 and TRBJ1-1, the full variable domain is EAGVAQSPRYKIIEKRQSVAFWCNPISGHATLYWYQQILGQGPKLLIQFQNNGVVDDSQLPKDRFSAERLKGVDSTLKIQPAKLEDSAVYLCASSEQRSGEAFFGQGTRLTVV.

CDR3 bases: TGTGCCAGCAGCCCCACTACCGGTCCCACCTTTGGAAACACCATATATTTT. Residues: CASSPTTGPTFGNTIYF. The chain recombines TRBV3-1 (or the pseudogene TRBV3-2) with TRBJ1-3, with no clear D. The length of the CDR3 is 17 residues. Germline V lookup: CDR1 LGHDT, CDR2 YNNKEL (reference sequence). Trimming took off 4 bases at V and 3 bases at J, with 19 bases between the two ends.

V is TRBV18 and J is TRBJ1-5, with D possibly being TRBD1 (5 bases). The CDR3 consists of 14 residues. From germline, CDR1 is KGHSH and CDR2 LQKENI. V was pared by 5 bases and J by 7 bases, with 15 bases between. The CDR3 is CASSAIGGDQPQHF. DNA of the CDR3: TGTGCCAGCTCAGCTATCGGGGGTGACCAGCCCCAGCATTTT.

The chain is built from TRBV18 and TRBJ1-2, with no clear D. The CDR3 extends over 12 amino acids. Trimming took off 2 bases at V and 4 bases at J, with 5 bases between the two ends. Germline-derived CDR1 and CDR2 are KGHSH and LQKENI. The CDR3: CASSPDIYGYTF. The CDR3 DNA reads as TGTGCCAGCTCACCAGACATCTATGGCTACACCTTC.

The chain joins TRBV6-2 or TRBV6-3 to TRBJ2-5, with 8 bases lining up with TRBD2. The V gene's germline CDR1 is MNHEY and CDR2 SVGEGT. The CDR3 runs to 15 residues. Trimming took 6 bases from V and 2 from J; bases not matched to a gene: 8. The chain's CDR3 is CASSPGGAQQETQYF. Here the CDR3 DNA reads TGTGCCAGCAGCCCGGGAGGGGCCCAGCAAGAGACCCAGTACTTC.

The CDR3 region has the DNA TGCGCCAGCAGCTCCGACAGGGTCAGTGGCTACACCTTC. Translation gives CASSSDRVSGYTF. The V gene is TRBV5-1, the J gene TRBJ1-2; TRBD1 aligns across 7 bases. Germline loops: CDR1 SGHRS, CDR2 YFSETQ. The CDR3 covers 13 residues. After removal of 3 bases from V and 7 bases from J, the junction contained 6 bases not matched to a gene.

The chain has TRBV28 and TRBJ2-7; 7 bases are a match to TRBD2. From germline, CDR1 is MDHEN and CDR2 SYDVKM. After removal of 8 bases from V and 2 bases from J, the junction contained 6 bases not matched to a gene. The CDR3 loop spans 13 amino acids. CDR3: CASLYGGTYEQYF. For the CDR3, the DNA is TGTGCCAGCCTTTACGGGGGGACCTACGAGCAGTACTTC.